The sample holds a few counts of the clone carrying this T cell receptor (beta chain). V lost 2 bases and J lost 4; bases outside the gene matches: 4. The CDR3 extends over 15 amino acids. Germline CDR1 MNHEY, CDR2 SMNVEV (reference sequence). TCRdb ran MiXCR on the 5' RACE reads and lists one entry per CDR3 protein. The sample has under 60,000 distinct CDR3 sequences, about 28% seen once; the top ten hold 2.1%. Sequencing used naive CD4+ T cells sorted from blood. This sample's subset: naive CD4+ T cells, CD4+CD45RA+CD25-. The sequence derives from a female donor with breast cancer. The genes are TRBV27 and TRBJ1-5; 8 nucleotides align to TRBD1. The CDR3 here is CASSLGTGRNQPQHF. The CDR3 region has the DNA TGTGCCAGCAGTTTAGGGACAGGACGAAATCAGCCCCAGCATTTT.